This T cell receptor (beta chain) was captured by sequencing in a study of shared clonotypes between healthy human individuals. Study overall: Each donor contributed plates that comprised three CD4 naive, three CD4 memory, two CD8 naive and one CD8 memory. General study findings and limits: The sole specimen, blood, was sampled, and tissue repertoires likely differ. When naive CD4 clonotypes were compared across a few donors, around 5% were shared. Generation of non-shared clonotypes was less probable than generation of clonotypes shared by all four donors.

The CDR3 consists of 12 residues. V dropped 5 bases and J dropped 6 bases, with 11 bases sitting between them. Germline V lookup: CDR1 SEHNR, CDR2 FQNEAQ (reference sequence). A note on this clone: Its target is not known.

Using immunoSEQ multiplex PCR, the repertoire was profiled, and TCRdb retains in-frame clones only, with some absent. Of roughly 660,000 clones in the sample, about 90% were seen once. The chain links TRBV7-9 to TRBJ2-7; D remains unclear. Sample: memory CD8+ T cells from PBMCs. Subset of the sample: CD45RO+ cells pooled with CCR7-negative TemRA cells. The sequence derives from a man aged 18 to 29 in good health. Some clones in this sample may be carry-over from other donors' samples. Written as DNA, the CDR3 is TGTGCCAGCAGCCGGCGAGGCGGCGAGCAGTACTTC. Protein sequence: CASSRRGGEQYF.